A single count supports the clone carrying this TCR beta chain. Those enrolled, adults aged about 18 to 89 years, came from around 25 US areas. Participants had their cohort set by participant-reported clinical history. The data belong to a study of blood T cell repertoires in COVID-19. Overall study context: PBMCs, B-cell-depleted T cells, or T cells were the source of the cDNA or gDNA that made up the material.

Original processing methods: Nucleated cell number was recorded as an estimate derived from reference gene primer amplification. Measured with immunoSEQ multiplex PCR; TCRdb has only the in-frame clones, and not every one. V and J calls and clone size are as listed in that table; D and trimming were resolved from the DNA. There are 300,000 to 500,000 clones in the sample; roughly 87% occur only once, and roughly 2% lies in the top ten. The clonotype comes from a middle-aged woman with acute COVID-19. Sequencing input: PBMCs or T cells enriched from blood (not recorded which).

CDR3 residues: CASSQVGSGANVLTF. The CDR3 region has the DNA TGCGCCAGCAGCCAGGTTGGTTCTGGGGCCAACGTCCTGACTTTC. V gene TRBV5-1 combines with J gene TRBJ2-6, with unresolved D. Germline values: CDR1 SGHRS, CDR2 YFSETQ. The CDR3 covers 15 residues. Trimming cost V 4 bases and J 1 base, with 9 bases left between them.